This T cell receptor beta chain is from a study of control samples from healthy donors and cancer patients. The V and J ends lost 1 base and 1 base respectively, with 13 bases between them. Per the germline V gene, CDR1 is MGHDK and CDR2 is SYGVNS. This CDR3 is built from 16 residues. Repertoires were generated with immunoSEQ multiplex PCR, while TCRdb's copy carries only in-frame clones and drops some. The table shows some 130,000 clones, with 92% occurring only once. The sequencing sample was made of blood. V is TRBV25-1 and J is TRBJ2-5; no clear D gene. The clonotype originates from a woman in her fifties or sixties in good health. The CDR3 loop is CASSESTIHLQETQYF. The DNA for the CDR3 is TGTGCCAGCAGTGAATCGACAATTCATCTCCAAGAGACCCAGTACTTC.